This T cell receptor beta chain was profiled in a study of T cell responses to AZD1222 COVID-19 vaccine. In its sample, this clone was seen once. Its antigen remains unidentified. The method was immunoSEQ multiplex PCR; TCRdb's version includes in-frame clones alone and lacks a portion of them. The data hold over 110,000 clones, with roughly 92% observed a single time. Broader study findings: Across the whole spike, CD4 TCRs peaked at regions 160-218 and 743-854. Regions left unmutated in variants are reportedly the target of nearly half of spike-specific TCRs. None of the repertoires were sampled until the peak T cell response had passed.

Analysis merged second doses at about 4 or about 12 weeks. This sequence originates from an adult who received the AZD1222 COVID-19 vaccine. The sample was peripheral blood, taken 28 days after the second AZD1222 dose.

This CDR3 is CASSYSFGQGVNGYTF. CDR3 sequence (DNA): TGTGCCAGCAGTTACTCCTTTGGACAGGGGGTAAATGGCTACACCTTC. The chain uses TRBV6-5 and TRBJ1-2; TRBD1 matches 10 bases. V lost 0 bases and J lost 6; bases outside the gene matches: 7. The CDR3 length is 16 residues. Germline V gene sequence: CDR1 MNHEY, CDR2 SVGAGI.